A selection of T cell receptor beta chains follows, all from one sample in a study of T cell responses to AZD1222 COVID-19 vaccine. Sequencing used immunoSEQ multiplex PCR; TCRdb keeps in-frame clones, though not all of them. The sample records approximately 150,000 clones, more than 85% being singletons. The starting material was peripheral blood, obtained 28 days after the second AZD1222 dose. These receptors were taken from an adult who received the AZD1222 COVID-19 vaccine. CDR3s include the opening cysteine and the closing phenylalanine or tryptophan. D genes are given only for firm matches. The size of a clone is reported for some rows only, either as once, few or many, or as a class for expanded clones.

- | - | TRBJ1-6 | TRBV12-3/TRBV12-4 | CASSLPGSPLHF | TGTGCCAGCAGTTTGCCCGGATCACCCCTCCACTTT
- | - | TRBJ2-7 | TRBV7-8 | CASSFGVDYEQYF | TGTGCCAGCAGCTTCGGGGTGGATTACGAGCAGTACTTC
- | - | TRBJ2-3 | TRBV10-2 | CASSESLGFSADTQYF | TGCGCCAGCAGTGAGTCGTTAGGGTTTTCAGCAGATACGCAGTATTTT
- | - | TRBJ1-2 | TRBV28 | CATDSRTYGYTF | TGTGCCACCGACTCACGGACCTATGGCTACACCTTC
- | - | TRBJ2-1 | TRBV11-2 | CASSRDPQSSYNEQFF | TGTGCCAGCAGTCGCGACCCTCAGAGCTCCTACAATGAGCAGTTCTTC
- | - | TRBJ2-7 | TRBV12-3/TRBV12-4 | CASSIYLGEQYF | TGTGCCAGCAGCATCTACCTCGGCGAGCAGTACTTC
- | TRBD2 | TRBJ2-3 | TRBV9 | CASSSSGGTDTQYF | TGTGCCAGCAGCTCGAGCGGGGGCACAGATACGCAGTATTTT
- | - | TRBJ2-7 | TRBV7-3 | CASSQGTTYEQYF | TGTGCCAGCAGCCAAGGGACCACCTACGAGCAGTACTTC
- | - | TRBJ2-1 | TRBV7-8 | CASSLNPLRPSNEQFF | TGTGCCAGCAGCTTAAATCCACTCAGACCCTCCAATGAGCAGTTCTTC
once | - | TRBJ2-1 | TRBV7-2 | CASSLAGGAYNEQFF | TGTGCCAGCAGCTTAGCGGGGGGGGCATACAATGAGCAGTTCTTC
- | - | TRBJ2-7 | TRBV27 | CASSLGFEQYF | TGTGCCAGCAGTTTGGGCTTCGAGCAGTACTTC
- | - | TRBJ2-1 | TRBV18 | CASAGTAYNEQFF | TGTGCCAGCGCGGGGACAGCCTACAATGAGCAGTTCTTC
- | - | TRBJ1-6 | TRBV2 | CASSEGPVGDSPLHF | TGTGCCAGCAGTGAAGGTCCAGTGGGGGATTCACCCCTCCACTTT
- | - | TRBJ2-2 | TRBV7-9 | CASSLTNSNTGELFF | TGTGCCAGCAGCTTGACCAACTCCAACACCGGGGAGCTGTTTTTT
- | - | TRBJ1-2 | TRBV29-1 | CSVVRANYGYTF | TGCAGCGTTGTCAGGGCTAACTATGGCTACACCTTC
- | - | TRBJ2-5 | TRBV10-1 | CASSESRPGPQETQYF | TGCGCCAGCAGTGAGTCGAGGCCGGGGCCACAAGAGACCCAGTACTTC
- | - | TRBJ1-4 | TRBV20-1 | CSASLLGARTNEKLFF | TGCAGTGCTAGTCTGTTGGGGGCGAGGACTAATGAAAAACTGTTTTTT
once | - | TRBJ2-3 | TRBV7-3 | CASSRSARRADTQYF | TGTGCCAGCAGCCGCTCGGCAAGGCGGGCAGATACGCAGTATTTT
- | TRBD1 | TRBJ2-1 | TRBV7-8 | CASSFGQGAGEQFF | TGTGCCAGCAGCTTTGGACAGGGGGCGGGTGAGCAGTTCTTC
- | TRBD1 | TRBJ1-1 | TRBV28 | CASRGTGGQLEAFF | TGTGCCAGCAGAGGGACAGGGGGTCAATTGGAAGCTTTCTTT
- | TRBD1 | TRBJ2-7 | TRBV19 | CASSGGQERYEQYF | TGTGCCAGTAGCGGGGGACAGGAGAGGTACGAGCAGTACTTC
- | TRBD1 | TRBJ2-5 | TRBV7-9 | CASSPRQGEGTQYF | TGTGCCAGCAGCCCTCGACAGGGGGAGGGGACCCAGTACTTC
- | - | TRBJ2-1 | TRBV5-4 | CASTATGVHEQFF | TGTGCCAGCACCGCTACTGGAGTTCATGAGCAGTTCTTC
- | - | TRBJ1-1 | TRBV21-1 | CARARQKGTTEAFF | TGTGCCAGGGCCAGACAGAAGGGTACAACTGAAGCTTTCTTT
- | - | TRBJ2-2 | TRBV6-2/TRBV6-3 | CASSYSGGGKLFF | TGTGCCAGCAGTTATTCGGGTGGCGGGAAGCTGTTTTTT
- | TRBD1 | TRBJ1-2 | TRBV5-1 | CASSEGQVYNYGYTF | TGCGCCAGCAGCGAAGGACAGGTGTATAACTATGGCTACACCTTC
- | - | TRBJ1-4 | TRBV7-9 | CASSLVGRRNEKLFF | TGTGCCAGCAGCTTAGTCGGACGGCGTAATGAAAAACTGTTTTTT
- | TRBD1 | TRBJ2-7 | TRBV28 | CASSSLQGLPREQYF | TGTGCCAGCAGTTCCTTACAGGGGCTTCCTCGCGAGCAGTACTTC
- | - | TRBJ2-7 | TRBV27 | CASSLWGWRGGATPGEQYF | TGTGCCAGCAGTTTATGGGGTTGGAGGGGGGGGGCCACCCCGGGCGAGCAGTACTTC
- | - | TRBJ1-3 | TRBV5-1 | CASSPMSMTPSGNTIYF | TGCGCCAGCAGCCCTATGAGTATGACGCCCTCTGGAAACACCATATATTTT
once | - | TRBJ1-2 | TRBV7-9 | CASSPGGGRVYGYTF | TGTGCCAGCAGCCCTGGGGGGGGGCGAGTCTATGGCTACACCTTC
- | - | TRBJ2-1 | TRBV9 | CASRRGSVDEQFF | TGTGCCAGCAGGAGGGGATCCGTCGATGAGCAGTTCTTC
- | - | TRBJ1-5 | TRBV6-1 | CASSDNRVSQPQHF | TGTGCCAGCAGTGACAACAGGGTAAGCCAGCCCCAGCATTTT
- | - | TRBJ2-7 | TRBV28 | CASSSSLRTATTF | TGTGCCAGCAGTTCGAGTCTCAGGACAGCGACGACGTTC
- | - | TRBJ2-3 | TRBV10-3 | CAISESSTNTQYF | TGTGCCATCAGTGAGTCAAGTACCAATACGCAGTATTTT
- | - | TRBJ2-1 | TRBV6-5 | CASSQGFRSYNEQFF | TGTGCCAGCTCCCAGGGGTTTCGCTCCTACAATGAGCAGTTCTTC
- | TRBD2 | TRBJ2-1 | TRBV11-2 | CASSLTGGGFDEQFF | TGTGCCAGCAGCTTAACTGGCGGGGGGTTCGATGAGCAGTTCTTC
- | - | TRBJ1-1 | TRBV5-1 | CASSSQGMRATTEAFF | TGCGCCAGCAGCTCGCAGGGTATGAGAGCTACCACTGAAGCTTTCTTT
- | - | TRBJ2-6 | TRBV6-5 | CASRNSGANVLTF | TGTGCCAGCAGGAACTCTGGGGCCAACGTCCTGACTTTC
- | TRBD1 | TRBJ1-3 | TRBV27 | CASSSRGPGNTIYF | TGTGCCAGCAGTTCCAGGGGGCCTGGAAACACCATATATTTT
- | - | TRBJ1-1 | TRBV6-1 | CASSESGGEAFF | TGTGCCAGCAGTGAAAGCGGGGGTGAAGCTTTCTTT
- | - | TRBJ1-1 | TRBV18 | CASSPDGARPAFF | TGTGCCAGCTCACCGGACGGGGCACGTCCGGCTTTCTTT
- | - | TRBJ1-1 | TRBV14 | CASSKQGFEAFF | TGTGCCAGCAGCAAGCAGGGTTTTGAAGCTTTCTTT
- | - | TRBJ1-4 | TRBV19 | CASIDVATNEKLFF | TGTGCCAGTATTGACGTCGCAACTAATGAAAAACTGTTTTTT
- | - | TRBJ1-5 | TRBV19 | CASSISGRFYSNQPQHF | TGTGCCAGTAGTATCTCCGGGAGATTTTATAGCAATCAGCCCCAGCATTTT
- | - | TRBJ1-2 | TRBV27 | CASSPGYPEGYTF | TGTGCCAGCAGCCCGGGATATCCGGAGGGCTACACCTTC
- | - | TRBJ2-7 | TRBV27 | CASGLEQYF | TGTGCCAGCGGACTCGAGCAGTACTTC
- | - | TRBJ1-1 | TRBV20-1 | CSASQGQVNTEAFF | TGCAGTGCTAGTCAGGGTCAGGTAAACACTGAAGCTTTCTTT
- | - | TRBJ2-1 | TRBV10-3 | CAISESVGNEQFF | TGTGCCATCAGTGAGTCGGTTGGCAATGAGCAGTTCTTC
- | - | TRBJ1-2 | TRBV3-1/TRBV3-2 | CASSLQNFYGYTF | TGTGCCAGCAGCTTACAGAACTTCTATGGCTACACCTTC
- | - | TRBJ2-5 | TRBV5-1 | CASSLPEGETQYF | TGCGCCAGCAGCTTGCCTGAGGGGGAGACCCAGTACTTC
- | - | TRBJ1-3 | TRBV7-9 | CASSLDTFSGNTIYF | TGTGCCAGCAGCCTAGACACCTTCTCTGGAAACACCATATATTTT
- | - | TRBJ1-5 | TRBV10-1 | CASSWGDQPQHF | TGCGCCAGCAGTTGGGGGGATCAGCCCCAGCATTTT
- | TRBD1 | TRBJ2-3 | TRBV19 | CASSKGQGANRLAGTDTQYF | TGTGCCAGTAGTAAAGGACAGGGGGCTAATAGGCTAGCGGGCACAGATACGCAGTATTTT
- | - | TRBJ1-2 | TRBV12-3/TRBV12-4 | CATRAGGYTF | TGTGCCACCAGGGCGGGGGGCTACACCTTC